The 6 T cell receptor beta chains presented below share a single source sample, sequenced in a study of CD4 T cells in relation to SARS-CoV-2 and coronaviruses. The antigens for these receptors are not known. TCRdb keeps only in-frame clones here, not all; method: immunoSEQ multiplex PCR. The sample consists of about 18,000 clones, around 73% of them appearing once. The unexposed donors gave CD4+ T cells in about 2011-2018, prior to COVID-19. The cells were cultured for roughly 11 days before CD4+ T cells were isolated. Sequenced input: CD4+ T cells from PBMCs, cultured in vitro. Every receptor here comes from a human donor in good health.

This clone has only a few counts. The rearrangement joins TRBV5-1 to TRBJ2-2, with D perhaps TRBD1 (5 bases). V was cut by 0 bases and J by 7 bases, with 13 bases left in between. Germline V gene sequence: CDR1 SGHRS, CDR2 YFSETQ. This CDR3 spans 15 amino acids. CDR3 sequence: CASSLAPGKVGELFF. CDR3 sequence (DNA): TGCGCCAGCAGCTTGGCTCCAGGGAAAGTCGGGGAGCTGTTTTTT.

The V and J genes are TRBV19 and TRBJ2-1; 10 positions agree with TRBD1. CDR1 and CDR2 from the germline V gene are LNHDA and SQIVND (reference sequence). V shed 3 bases and J 9 bases; nucleotides not matched to a gene: 8. The CDR3 extends over 15 amino acids. CDR3 DNA: TGTGCCAGTAGTATTAGGTCACGACAGGGGGCTGAGCAGTTCTTC. It codes for CASSIRSRQGAEQFF.

The chain is built from TRBV11-3 and TRBJ2-5, with D perhaps matching TRBD1 (6 bases). Trimming took off 1 base at V and 3 bases at J, with 12 bases between the two ends. CDR3 length equals 15 residues. CDR1 and CDR2 from the germline V gene are SGHNT and YENEEA. This CDR3 reads CASSLGAGTKETQYF. For the CDR3, the DNA is TGTGCCAGCAGCTTAGGGGCCGGGACAAAAGAGACCCAGTACTTC.

The chain carries TRBV6-5 and TRBJ2-7, with D possibly being TRBD2 (5 bases). There are 15 residues in the CDR3. The ends were cut back, 0 bases at V and 5 bases at J, with 14 bases in the middle. The germline V gene encodes CDR1 MNHEY and CDR2 SVGAGI. The CDR3 DNA is TGTGCCAGCAGTTACTCCGGCGGGTCCGTTGACGAGCAGTACTTC. This translates into CASSYSGGSVDEQYF.

The chain uses TRBV15 and TRBJ1-6; no clear D. Germline values: CDR1 LNHNV, CDR2 YYDKDF (reference sequence). The CDR3 has 17 amino acids. The V end was cut by 0 bases, the J end by 6 bases, with 15 bases between. For the CDR3, the DNA is TGTGCCACCAGCAGAGATAGAGGCCGAGATAGTAATTCACCCCTCCACTTT. Amino acid sequence: CATSRDRGRDSNSPLHF. Combining the CDR3 with reference TRBV15 and TRBJ1-6 gives the whole variable domain DAMVIQNPRYQVTQFGKPVTLSCSQTLNHNVMYWYQQKSSQAPKLLFHYYDKDFNNEADTPDNFQSRRPNTSFCFLDIRSPGLGDTAMYLCATSRDRGRDSNSPLHFGNGTRLTVT.

V usage is TRBV10-1 and J usage is TRBJ2-1; tentatively, D is TRBD2 (6 bases). This CDR3 contains 15 residues. Trimming stripped 4 bases from V and 12 bases from J, with 22 bases between. In germline, CDR1 is WNHNN, CDR2 SYGVQD (reference sequence). The CDR3 sequence: CASSGPGTFPERQFF. The CDR3 DNA follows: TGCGCCAGCAGTGGTCCAGGGACTTTTCCCGAAAGGCAGTTCTTC.